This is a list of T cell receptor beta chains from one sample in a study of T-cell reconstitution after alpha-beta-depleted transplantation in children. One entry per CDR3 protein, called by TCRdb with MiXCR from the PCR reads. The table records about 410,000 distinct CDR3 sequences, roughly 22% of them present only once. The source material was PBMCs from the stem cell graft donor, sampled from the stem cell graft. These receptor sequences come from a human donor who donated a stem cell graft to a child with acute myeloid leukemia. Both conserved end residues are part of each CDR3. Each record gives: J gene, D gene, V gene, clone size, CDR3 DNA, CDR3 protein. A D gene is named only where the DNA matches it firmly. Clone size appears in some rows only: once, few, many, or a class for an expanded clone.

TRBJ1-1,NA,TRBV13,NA,TGTGCCAGCAGCCCCCGCGGGGGCGCGAGGAACACTGAAGCTTTCTTT,CASSPRGGARNTEAFF
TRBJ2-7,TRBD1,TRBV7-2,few,TGTGCCAGCAGCTTACGTAGGACAGGGGGCGAGCAGTACTTC,CASSLRRTGGEQYF
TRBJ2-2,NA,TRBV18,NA,TGTGCCAGCTCGTCGGGACAATCGAACACCGGGGAGCTGTTTTTT,CASSSGQSNTGELFF
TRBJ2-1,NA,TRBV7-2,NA,TGTGCCAGCAGCTTAGATCCCCGCTATGAGCAGTTCTTC,CASSLDPRYEQFF
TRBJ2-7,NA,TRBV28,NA,TGTGCCAGCAGCGGGACACCACGAGACGAGCAGTACTTC,CASSGTPRDEQYF
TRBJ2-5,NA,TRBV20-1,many,TGCAGTGCTCTTCTTTGGGGCCAAGAGACCCAGTACTTC,CSALLWGQETQYF
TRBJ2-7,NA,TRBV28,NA,TGTGCCAGCAGTTTTTCGGCGAGCGGAGAAACCTACGAGCAGTACTTC,CASSFSASGETYEQYF
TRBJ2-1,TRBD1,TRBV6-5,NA,TGTGCCAGCAGTTACGAGACAGGGCGTAAAAATGAGCAGTTCTTC,CASSYETGRKNEQFF
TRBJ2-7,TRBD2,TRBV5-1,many,TGCGCCAGCAGCGTTCACGGGAGGGCCTACGAGCAGTACTTC,CASSVHGRAYEQYF
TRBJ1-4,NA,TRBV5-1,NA,TGCGCCAGCAGCCAGAATGGGGTAGATGAAAAACTGTTTTTT,CASSQNGVDEKLFF
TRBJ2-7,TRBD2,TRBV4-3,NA,TGCGCCAGCAGCCACCGATATAGCGGGAGGCCCTACGAGCAGTACTTC,CASSHRYSGRPYEQYF
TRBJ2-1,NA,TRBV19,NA,TGTGCCAGTAGTACGGACTCCAGGAAGGACAATGAGCAGTTCTTC,CASSTDSRKDNEQFF
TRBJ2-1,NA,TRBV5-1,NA,TGCGCCAGCAGCCCAGAAGGGGGGCCCTATGAGCAGTTCTTC,CASSPEGGPYEQFF
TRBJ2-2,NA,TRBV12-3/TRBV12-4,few,TGTGCCAGCAGTTTCAATCTACGGGTGCGGGACACCGGGGAGCTGTTTTTT,CASSFNLRVRDTGELFF
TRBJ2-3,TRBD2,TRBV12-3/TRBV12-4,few,TGTGCCAGCAGTTTAACTAGCCGGGAGGTGGATACGCAGTATTTT,CASSLTSREVDTQYF
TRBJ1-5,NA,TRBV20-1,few,TGCAGTGCTAGCAAGGGGCCTCTCAATCAGCCCCAGCATTTT,CSASKGPLNQPQHF
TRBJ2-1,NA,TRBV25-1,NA,TGTGCCAGCAGTGAAAGCGCCCGGGGGTGGAATGAGCAGTTCTTC,CASSESARGWNEQFF
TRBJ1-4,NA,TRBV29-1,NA,TGCAGCGTTGGACGAAATGAAAAACTGTTTTTT,CSVGRNEKLFF
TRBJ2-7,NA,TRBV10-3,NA,TGTGCCATCAGTGAAACCTTCCGCCAAGGCCACGAGCAGTACTTC,CAISETFRQGHEQYF
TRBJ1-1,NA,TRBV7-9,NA,TGTGCCAGCAGCTTGGAAGGGGAGAGCACTGAAGCTTTCTTT,CASSLEGESTEAFF
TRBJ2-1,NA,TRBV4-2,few,TGTGCCAGCAGCCCCGGACACGAAAACCCGAATGAGCAGTTCTTC,CASSPGHENPNEQFF
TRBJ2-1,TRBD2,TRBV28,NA,TGTGCCAGCAGTTCCCGGGGGGGACCGCTTGACAAGCAGTTCTTC,CASSSRGGPLDKQFF
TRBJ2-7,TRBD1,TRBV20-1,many,TGCAGTGCTAGAAAGTTTTTTGACAGGGAGATGACCTACGAGCAGTACTTC,CSARKFFDREMTYEQYF
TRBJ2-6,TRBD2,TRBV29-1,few,TGCAGCGTTGACTCTGGGGAGGGGCGAAGCTCTGGGGCCAACGTCCTGACTTTC,CSVDSGEGRSSGANVLTF
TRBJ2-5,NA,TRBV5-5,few,TGTGCCAGCAGTTTGGACCTCGAGACCCAGTACTTC,CASSLDLETQYF
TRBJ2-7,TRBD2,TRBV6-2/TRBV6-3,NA,TGTGCCAGCAATTCAGCGGGAGTTTACTACGAGCAGTACTTC,CASNSAGVYYEQYF
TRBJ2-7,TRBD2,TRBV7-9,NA,TGTGCCAGCACATTTACAGGACTAGCGGAGCAGTACTTC,CASTFTGLAEQYF
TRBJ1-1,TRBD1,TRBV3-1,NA,TGTGCCAGCAGCTGGGGACAGGGGTTGGCTGAAGCTTTCTTT,CASSWGQGLAEAFF
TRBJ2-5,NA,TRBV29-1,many,TGCAGCGTTGGCCCAGAGGAGACCCAGTACTTC,CSVGPEETQYF